This T cell receptor (beta chain) was profiled in a study of blood T cell repertoires in COVID-19. The CDR3 runs 14 residues. The V end was cut by 0 bases, the J end by 2 bases, with 4 bases between. Germline CDR1 and CDR2: SEHNR and FQNEAQ (reference sequence). Under the authors' procedure: Amplified reference gene primers provided the basis for estimating nucleated cell counts. The method was immunoSEQ multiplex PCR; TCRdb's version includes in-frame clones alone and lacks a portion of them. Clone size and the V and J calls come from that table; the DNA yielded D and trimming. The sample yields 250,000 to 350,000 clones, around 91% seen once.

The receptor was isolated from a woman in her fifties or sixties with acute or convalescent COVID-19. The sequenced sample consisted of peripheral blood. This rearrangement joins TRBV7-9 to TRBJ1-4; D uncertain. The CDR3 sequence: CASSLAGTNEKLFF. For the CDR3, the DNA is TGTGCCAGCAGCTTAGCCGGGACTAATGAAAAACTGTTTTTT.